This passage covers 27 T cell receptor beta chains from one sample sequenced in a study of human T cells and chemical hapten exposure. As the library was built, unique molecular identifiers were attached to individual cDNA molecules. TCRdb independently ran MiXCR on the reads; one entry per CDR3 protein. The table records several thousand distinct CDR3 sequences, just under 50% of them present only once. The treatment here: therapeutic diphenylcyclopropenone sensitization with weekly scalp DPC. Sequences were derived from whole blood, sampled before DPC sensitization or 2, 6, or about 24 weeks after (not recorded which). The receptor set was obtained from an adult with alopecia areata. Some clones in this sample may be carry-over from other donors' samples. This table probably holds off-target reads from a library built for another chain.

This clonotype was seen only a few times. The chain has TRBV12-3 or TRBV12-4 and TRBJ2-1; a possible D gene is TRBD1 (5 bases). This CDR3 region has 15 residues. With 1 base removed from V and 0 bases from J, the gap between germline ends came to 7 bases. The CDR3 coding sequence is TGTGCCAGCAGTTTAGGGACACCCTCCTACAATGAGCAGTTCTTC. Translated, it gives CASSLGTPSYNEQFF.

This clonotype was recorded once. The CDR3 here is CASSPGYPNYEQYF. As DNA, the CDR3 is TGTGCCAGCAGTCCAGGTTATCCGAACTACGAGCAGTACTTC. The rearrangement uses TRBV12-3 or TRBV12-4 and TRBJ2-7; D remains ambiguous. The ends were cut back, 5 bases at V and 3 bases at J, with 14 bases in the middle. This CDR3 is built from 14 residues.

This clonotype was detected only a few times. V usage is TRBV18 and J usage is TRBJ2-2; D is unresolved. The CDR3 is 11 amino acids. Germline CDR1 reads KGHSH; CDR2 reads LQKENI. V was trimmed by 6 bases and J by 3 bases, leaving 2 bases between them. The CDR3 is CASSYTGELFF. Written as DNA, the CDR3 is TGTGCCAGCTCGTACACCGGGGAGCTGTTTTTT.

CDR3 protein: CAISVAGGDEQFF. As DNA, the CDR3 is TGTGCCATCAGCGTAGCGGGGGGAGATGAGCAGTTCTTC. The V call is TRBV10-3, the J call TRBJ2-1, with 10 bases lining up with TRBD2. The CDR3 loop spans 13 amino acids. Germline CDR1 reads ENHRY; CDR2 reads SYGVKD. After removal of 6 bases from V and 8 bases from J, the junction contained 4 bases not matched to a gene.

The chain has TRBV7-9 and TRBJ2-2, with 9 bases aligning to TRBD1. Germline CDR1 is SEHNR and CDR2 is FQNEAQ (reference sequence). This CDR3 has 17 residues. V trimming: 5 bases; J trimming: 3 bases; junction bases outside the gene matches: 10. CDR3 residues: CASSPTAGTGHTGELFF. The CDR3, as DNA: TGTGCCAGCAGCCCGACCGCCGGGACAGGGCACACCGGGGAGCTGTTTTTT.

This sequence joins TRBV4-3 and TRBJ2-3; possibly TRBD2 for D (5 bases). Looked up from germline, CDR1 is LGHNA and CDR2 is YSLEER. This CDR3 spans 17 amino acids. V lost 4 bases to trimming and J lost 5 bases, with 22 bases between them. CDR3 DNA: TGCGCCAGCAGCCTTAGACCAAGCGAGGGCCGTCAAGATACGCAGTATTTT. Translated, it gives CASSLRPSEGRQDTQYF.

A word on this clonotype: The junction and the germline gene differ at one end; a read error may be behind it. The genes are TRBV7-7 and TRBJ2-1; 10 bases map to TRBD2. CDR1 is SSHAT, CDR2 FNYEAQ, per germline (reference sequence). The CDR3 has 15 amino acids. The CDR3 loop is CASSRRASGSVEQFF. In DNA, the CDR3 is TGTGCTAGCAGCCGCCGGGCTAGCGGGAGTGTTGAGCAGTTCTTC.

In this sample, this clonotype turned up a few times. V gene TRBV6-1 combines with J gene TRBJ2-1, with TRBD2 matching 7 bases. This CDR3 has 16 residues. Germline V CDR1 and CDR2: MNHNS, SASEGT. Losses at the gene ends were 10 bases for V and 6 bases for J; bases not matched to a gene: 18. The CDR3 DNA reads TGTGCCACCCAACCGGCGGGGGTTAATGGGGGCAATGAGCAGTTCTTC. It encodes CATQPAGVNGGNEQFF.

The rearrangement joins TRBV12-3 or TRBV12-4 to TRBJ2-7; 10 bases are shared with TRBD1. The V gene end was trimmed by 4 bases and the J gene end by 6 bases; junction bases not matched to a gene: 12. The CDR3 covers 16 residues. Here the CDR3 DNA reads TGTGCCAGCAGTTACTCCCGGGACAGGGGTGGATCCGAGCAGTACTTC. Translating it yields CASSYSRDRGGSEQYF.

This chain links TRBV30 with TRBJ2-3; the D is unclear. The length of the CDR3 is 13 residues. CDR1 and CDR2 (germline): GTSNPN, SVGIG (reference sequence). V was cut by 3 bases and J by 4 bases, with 11 bases left in between. The CDR3 protein is CAWSRRRADTQYF. The CDR3 DNA reads TGTGCCTGGAGCCGCAGAAGAGCAGATACGCAGTATTTT.

This chain joins TRBV7-2 and TRBJ2-7, with 8 nucleotides matching TRBD1. The V gene's germline CDR1 is SGHTA and CDR2 FQGNSA. V lost 5 bases, J lost 4 bases, and 7 bases stayed unmatched. The CDR3 is 14 residues long. The CDR3 region is CASSAWTGLYEQYF. CDR3 DNA: TGTGCCAGCAGCGCCTGGACAGGGTTGTACGAGCAGTACTTC.

The chain recombines TRBV28 with TRBJ2-1, with 12 bases fitting TRBD1. V shed 7 bases and J 7 bases; nucleotides not matched to a gene: 8. CDR1 is MDHEN, CDR2 SYDVKM, per germline. The CDR3 covers 15 residues. CDR3 protein: CASTDRDRGLNEQFF. The DNA for the CDR3 is TGTGCCAGCACCGACCGGGACAGGGGGCTGAATGAGCAGTTCTTC. Combining the CDR3 with reference TRBV28 and TRBJ2-1 gives the whole variable domain DVKVTQSSRYLVKRTGEKVFLECVQDMDHENMFWYRQDPGLGLRLIYFSYDVKMKEKGDIPEGYSVSREKKERFSLILESASTNQTSMYLCASTDRDRGLNEQFFGPGTRLTVL.

This sequence joins TRBV9 and TRBJ2-1; 7 nucleotides align to TRBD1. The CDR3 length is 13 residues. V shed 3 bases and J 7 bases; nucleotides not matched to a gene: 4. The germline V gene has CDR1 SGDLS and CDR2 YYNGEE. This CDR3 is CASSGRQGNEQFF. CDR3 nucleotides: TGTGCCAGCAGCGGACGACAGGGAAATGAGCAGTTCTTC.

This clonotype came up a few times. This chain joins TRBV5-1 and TRBJ2-3, with 14 bases lining up with TRBD2. V gave up 5 bases and J gave up 5 bases; unmatched junction bases: 7. Per the germline V gene, CDR1 is SGHRS and CDR2 is YFSETQ. The CDR3 has 16 residues. The CDR3 sequence is CASRAGTSGRLDTQYF. In nucleotides, the CDR3 is TGCGCCAGCAGGGCCGGGACTAGCGGGAGATTAGATACGCAGTATTTT.

This sequence joins TRBV28 and TRBJ2-1; D not certain. Per the germline V gene, CDR1 is MDHEN and CDR2 is SYDVKM. The ends were cut back, 5 bases at V and 2 bases at J, with 13 bases in the middle. CDR3 size: 15 residues. The CDR3 region is CASSPVGAAYNEQFF. DNA for the CDR3: TGTGCCAGCAGTCCGGTAGGCGCGGCCTACAATGAGCAGTTCTTC.

The V call is TRBV18, the J call TRBJ2-3; a weak D match, TRBD2 (5 bases). The V and J ends lost 2 bases and 1 base respectively, with 13 bases between them. Germline V gene sequence: CDR1 KGHSH, CDR2 LQKENI. CDR3 length: 16 residues. The DNA for the CDR3 is TGTGCCAGCTCACCAGGGAGTGGGAGAGGCACAGATACGCAGTATTTT. Amino acid sequence: CASSPGSGRGTDTQYF.

This clonotype has a handful of counts. The CDR3 coding sequence is TGTGCCAGCAGCGTACAGACTTCCGATACGCAGTATTTT. The encoded protein is CASSVQTSDTQYF. The chain recombines TRBV9 with TRBJ2-3; D gene ambiguous. The CDR3 contains 13 residues. Germline V gene data show CDR1 as SGDLS and CDR2 as YYNGEE. V lost 1 base and J lost 6, with 9 bases in between.

V and J are TRBV7-9 and TRBJ2-7, with 10 bases identical to TRBD1. The germline CDR1 and CDR2 sequences are SEHNR and FQNEAQ (reference sequence). The CDR3 runs 15 residues. Trimming took 5 bases from V and 2 from J; bases not matched to a gene: 6. The CDR3 nucleotides read TGTGCCAGCAGCGATCGACAGGGGGCCCCCTACGAGCAGTACTTC. Amino acid sequence: CASSDRQGAPYEQYF.

This clonotype turned up a few times. V usage is TRBV28 and J usage is TRBJ2-7; D is unresolved. V was pared by 7 bases and J by 3 bases, with 7 bases between. Germline CDR1 reads MDHEN; CDR2 reads SYDVKM. This CDR3 is 11 amino acids long. In DNA, the CDR3 is TGTGCCAGCACTCAAAACTACGAGCAGTACTTC. It encodes CASTQNYEQYF.

V usage is TRBV18 and J usage is TRBJ1-5; tentatively, D is TRBD1 (6 bases). The germline V gene encodes CDR1 KGHSH and CDR2 LQKENI. V was trimmed by 4 bases and J by 3 bases, leaving 16 bases between them. The CDR3 loop spans 16 amino acids. CDR3 loop: CASSLQGRGNNQPQHF. The CDR3 coding sequence is TGTGCCAGCTCACTACAGGGCCGGGGAAACAATCAGCCCCAGCATTTT.

The chain combines TRBV6-2 or TRBV6-3 with TRBJ2-1; no reliable D call. This CDR3 comprises 12 residues. CDR1 and CDR2 from the germline V gene are MNHEY and SVGEGT. Trimming took off 5 bases at V and 8 bases at J, with 10 bases between the two ends. As DNA, the CDR3 is TGTGCCAGCAGTGGGGTCCACCATGAGCAGTTCTTC. It encodes CASSGVHHEQFF.

The rearrangement joins TRBV19 to TRBJ2-1; D gene uncertain. The V and J ends lost 0 bases and 3 bases respectively, with 6 bases between them. Germline CDR1 and CDR2: LNHDA and SQIVND (reference sequence). This CDR3 is built from 14 residues. CDR3 protein: CASSIDSDYNEQFF. The CDR3 DNA reads as TGTGCCAGTAGTATAGATTCCGACTACAATGAGCAGTTCTTC.

The chain uses TRBV6-2 or TRBV6-3 and TRBJ2-7; weak D call: TRBD1 (7 bases). V shed 6 bases and J shed 5 bases, with 20 bases lying between them. CDR3 length equals 15 residues. Germline CDR1 MNHEY, CDR2 SVGEGT. DNA of the CDR3: TGTGCCAGCAGAAACGGACAGGTGTGGGAGGACGAGCAGTACTTC. It translates to CASRNGQVWEDEQYF.

The CDR3 region has the DNA TGTGCCAGCAGTGGATCCGGACTGGGCGTTAGGTGGAAGACCCAGTACTTC. Its translation is CASSGSGLGVRWKTQYF. The genes are TRBV2 and TRBJ2-5; D possibly corresponds to TRBD2 (5 bases). The CDR3 is 17 amino acids. Per germline, CDR1 SNHLY and CDR2 FYNNEI. With 4 bases removed from V and 6 bases from J, the gap between germline ends came to 24 bases.

V usage is TRBV20-1 and J usage is TRBJ2-3, with a weak D call TRBD2 (6 bases). CDR3 length: 14 amino acids. Looked up from germline, CDR1 is DFQATT and CDR2 is SNEGSKA (reference sequence). V lost 5 bases and J lost 4, with 16 bases in between. The CDR3 DNA reads as TGCAGTGCTCCGCGCGGGACCCACCCAGATACGCAGTATTTT. It translates to CSAPRGTHPDTQYF.

The V call is TRBV27, the J call TRBJ2-2; D is perhaps TRBD1 or TRBD2 (5 bases each). Trimming took off 1 base at V and 4 bases at J, with 13 bases between the two ends. Per germline, CDR1 MNHEY and CDR2 SMNVEV (reference sequence). The CDR3 is made up of 16 amino acids. The CDR3 protein is CASSLYQGRGTGELFF. CDR3 nucleotides: TGTGCCAGCAGTTTATATCAGGGCCGGGGCACCGGGGAGCTGTTTTTT.

This chain connects TRBV7-2 to TRBJ2-7; D is ambiguous. Germline V CDR1 and CDR2: SGHTA, FQGNSA. The CDR3 has 12 amino acids. The V end lost 3 bases, the J end lost 5 bases, and 8 bases lay between the germline ends. The CDR3 spells CASSLGPHEQYF. The CDR3 DNA reads TGTGCCAGCAGCTTGGGCCCCCACGAGCAGTACTTC. Variable domain in full (rest from reference TRBV7-2 and TRBJ2-7): GAGVSQSPSNKVTEKGKDVELRCDPISGHTALYWYRQSLGQGLEFLIYFQGNSAPDKSGLPSDRFSAERTGGSVSTLTIQRTQQEDSAVYLCASSLGPHEQYFGPGTRLTVT.